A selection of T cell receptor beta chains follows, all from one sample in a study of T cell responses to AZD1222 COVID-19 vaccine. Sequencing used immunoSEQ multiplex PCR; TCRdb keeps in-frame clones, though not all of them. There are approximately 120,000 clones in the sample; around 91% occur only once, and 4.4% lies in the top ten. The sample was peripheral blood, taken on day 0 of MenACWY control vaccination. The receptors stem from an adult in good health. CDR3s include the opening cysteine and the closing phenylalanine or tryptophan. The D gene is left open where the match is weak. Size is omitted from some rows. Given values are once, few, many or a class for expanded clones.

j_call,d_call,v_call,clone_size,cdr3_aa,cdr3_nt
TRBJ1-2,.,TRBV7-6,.,CAIHRREGYTF,TGTGCCATACACCGCCGTGAGGGCTACACCTTC
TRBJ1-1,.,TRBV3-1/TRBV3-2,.,CASSPKGPAEAFF,TGTGCCAGCAGCCCGAAGGGGCCCGCCGAAGCTTTCTTT
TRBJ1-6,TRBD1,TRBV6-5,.,CASSYEGQHSPLHF,TGTGCCAGCAGTTACGAGGGACAGCATTCACCCCTCCACTTT
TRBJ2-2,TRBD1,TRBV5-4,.,CASSLRQGNTGELFF,TGTGCCAGCAGCTTGCGACAGGGAAACACCGGGGAGCTGTTTTTT
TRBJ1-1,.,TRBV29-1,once,CSSLNPGREAFF,TGCAGCTCACTTAACCCGGGGAGAGAAGCTTTCTTT
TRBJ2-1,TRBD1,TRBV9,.,CASSAGQGTYNEQFF,TGTGCCAGCAGCGCCGGACAGGGGACCTACAATGAGCAGTTCTTC
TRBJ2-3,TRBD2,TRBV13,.,CASSSGTSGVTDTQYF,TGTGCCAGCAGCTCCGGGACTAGCGGGGTCACAGATACGCAGTATTTT
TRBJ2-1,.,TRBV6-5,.,CASSYMHEQFF,TGTGCCAGCAGTTACATGCATGAGCAGTTCTTC
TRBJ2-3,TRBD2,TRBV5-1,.,CASSGNGGAADTQYF,TGCGCCAGCAGTGGGAACGGGGGGGCGGCAGATACGCAGTATTTT
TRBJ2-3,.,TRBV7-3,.,CASSLGGTDTQYF,TGTGCCAGCAGCTTGGGGGGCACAGATACGCAGTATTTT
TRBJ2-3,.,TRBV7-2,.,CASSFLSGGTDTQYF,TGTGCCAGCAGCTTCCTTAGCGGAGGCACAGATACGCAGTATTTT
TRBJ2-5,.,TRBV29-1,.,CSAGVGAETQYF,TGCAGCGCTGGGGTGGGGGCTGAGACCCAGTACTTC
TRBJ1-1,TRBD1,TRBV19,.,CASSIGQGYTEAFF,TGTGCCAGTAGTATAGGACAGGGCTACACTGAAGCTTTCTTT
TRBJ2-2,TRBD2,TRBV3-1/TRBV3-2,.,CASSSPLAGGGTGELFF,TGTGCCAGCAGCTCCCCACTGGCGGGAGGGGGCACCGGGGAGCTGTTTTTT
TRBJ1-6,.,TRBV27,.,CASSPGGRGIFRSYNSPLHF,TGTGCCAGCAGCCCGGGTGGCAGGGGAATTTTTAGGTCCTATAATTCACCCCTCCACTTT
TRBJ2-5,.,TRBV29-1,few,CSVEEQGFETQYF,TGCAGCGTTGAAGAACAGGGTTTCGAGACCCAGTACTTC
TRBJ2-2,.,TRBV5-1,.,CASTIRPTNTGELFF,TGCGCCTCAACTATTAGGCCCACGAACACCGGGGAGCTGTTTTTT
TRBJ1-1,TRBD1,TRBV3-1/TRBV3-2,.,CASSQLGQGGTEAFF,TGTGCCAGCAGCCAATTGGGACAGGGGGGGACTGAAGCTTTCTTT
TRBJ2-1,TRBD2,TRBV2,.,CASSATLASGHNEQFF,TGTGCCAGCAGCGCAACCCTGGCTAGCGGACACAATGAGCAGTTCTTC
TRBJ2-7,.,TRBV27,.,CASSPGVSYEQYF,TGTGCCAGCAGTCCAGGGGTGTCCTACGAGCAGTACTTC
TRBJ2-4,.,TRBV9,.,CASSANPGGGNIQYF,TGTGCCAGCAGCGCCAACCCCGGTGGCGGGAACATTCAGTACTTC
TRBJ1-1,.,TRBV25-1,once,CASSKWGQGNTEAFF,TGTGCCAGCAGTAAGTGGGGCCAGGGGAACACTGAAGCTTTCTTT
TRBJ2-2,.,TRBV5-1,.,CASSFQANTGELFF,TGCGCCAGCAGCTTCCAAGCGAACACCGGGGAGCTGTTTTTT
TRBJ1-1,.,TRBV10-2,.,CASRGDGARHEAFF,TGCGCCAGCAGAGGGGACGGGGCCCGTCATGAAGCTTTCTTT
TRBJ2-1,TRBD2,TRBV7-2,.,CASSTGLAGGLIQFF,TGTGCCAGCAGCACCGGACTAGCGGGAGGCCTTATCCAGTTCTTC
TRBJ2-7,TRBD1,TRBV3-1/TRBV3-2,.,CASSQGTGFYEQYF,TGTGCCAGCAGCCAAGGGACAGGGTTTTACGAGCAGTACTTC
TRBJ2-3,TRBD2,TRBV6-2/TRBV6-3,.,CASSPRGRSTDTQYF,TGTGCCAGCAGCCCTCGCGGGAGGAGCACAGATACGCAGTATTTT
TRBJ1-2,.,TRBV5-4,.,CASSFRDGATF,TGTGCCAGCAGCTTCAGGGATGGGGCCACCTTC
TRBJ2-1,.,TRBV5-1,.,CASSLGGSLDNNEQFF,TGCGCCAGCAGCTTGGGGGGGAGCCTGGATAACAATGAGCAGTTCTTC
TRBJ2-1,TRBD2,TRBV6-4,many,CASTKLAGDYNEQFF,TGTGCCAGCACTAAACTAGCGGGAGACTACAATGAGCAGTTCTTC
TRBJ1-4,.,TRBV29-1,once,CSVGTGNEKLFF,TGCAGCGTTGGAACAGGAAATGAAAAACTGTTTTTT
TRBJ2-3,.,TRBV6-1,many,CASSEAKGGDTQYF,TGTGCCAGCAGTGAAGCGAAGGGGGGGGATACGCAGTATTTT
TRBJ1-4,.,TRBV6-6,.,CASSYDLTTNEKLFF,TGTGCCAGCAGTTACGACTTGACAACTAATGAAAAACTGTTTTTT
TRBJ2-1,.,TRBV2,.,CASSERGRLTEQFF,TGTGCCAGCAGTGAACGCGGGCGCTTAACTGAGCAGTTCTTC
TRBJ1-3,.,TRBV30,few,CAYGGRRSSGNTIYF,TGTGCCTATGGGGGGCGGCGTTCGTCCGGAAACACCATATATTTT
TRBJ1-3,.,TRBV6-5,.,CASSKGSGNTIYF,TGTGCCAGCAGTAAGGGGTCTGGAAACACCATATATTTT
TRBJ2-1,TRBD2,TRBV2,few,CASKRTSGNEQFF,TGTGCCAGCAAACGGACTAGCGGTAATGAGCAGTTCTTC
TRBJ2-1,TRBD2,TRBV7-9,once,CASSSRTSNEQFF,TGTGCCAGCAGCTCTCGGACTAGCAATGAGCAGTTCTTC
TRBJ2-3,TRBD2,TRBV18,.,CASSPENSGGPPDTQYF,TGTGCCAGCTCACCGGAAAATAGCGGGGGGCCCCCAGATACGCAGTATTTT
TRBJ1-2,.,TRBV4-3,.,CASSQVQGVNYGYTF,TGCGCCAGCAGCCAAGTCCAGGGAGTTAACTATGGCTACACCTTC
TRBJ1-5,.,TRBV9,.,CASSLLTAVKFSPNQPQHF,TGTGCCAGCAGCCTTCTTACGGCAGTTAAATTTAGTCCCAATCAGCCCCAGCATTTT
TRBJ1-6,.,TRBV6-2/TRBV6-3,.,CASSYQGFGFNSPLHF,TGTGCCAGCAGTTATCAGGGCTTCGGATTTAATTCACCCCTCCACTTT
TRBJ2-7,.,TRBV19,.,CASSIRGAGYEQYF,TGTGCCAGTAGTATAAGGGGGGCCGGCTACGAGCAGTACTTC
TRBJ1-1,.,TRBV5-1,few,CASSYSSGGRIRNTEAFF,TGCGCCAGCAGCTACAGTAGCGGGGGGCGGATAAGAAACACTGAAGCTTTCTTT
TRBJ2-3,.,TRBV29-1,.,CSVDVRERGTDTQYF,TGCAGCGTTGATGTCAGGGAGAGGGGCACAGATACGCAGTATTTT
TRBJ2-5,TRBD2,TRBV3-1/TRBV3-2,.,CASSPALAGGQETQYF,TGTGCCAGCAGCCCAGCCTTAGCGGGGGGGCAAGAGACCCAGTACTTC
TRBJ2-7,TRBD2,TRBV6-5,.,CASNIAGLSYEQYF,TGTGCCAGCAACATAGCGGGACTCTCCTACGAGCAGTACTTC
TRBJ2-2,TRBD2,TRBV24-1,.,CATSMTSGRFTGELFF,TGTGCCACCAGTATGACTAGCGGGAGGTTCACCGGGGAGCTGTTTTTT
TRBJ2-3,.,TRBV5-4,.,CASSPPPGRGPDTQYF,TGTGCCAGCAGCCCCCCCCCGGGCAGGGGACCAGATACGCAGTATTTT
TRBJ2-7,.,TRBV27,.,CASSNSLVGYEQYF,TGTGCCAGCAGCAATAGCCTAGTGGGATACGAGCAGTACTTC
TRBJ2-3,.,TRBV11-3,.,CASSLEVESDTQYF,TGTGCCAGCAGCTTAGAGGTGGAATCAGATACGCAGTATTTT
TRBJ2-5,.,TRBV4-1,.,CASSQEGPGETQYF,TGCGCCAGCAGCCAAGAGGGCCCTGGAGAGACCCAGTACTTC